The 26 T cell receptor beta chains below were found in one sample sequenced in a study of molecular identifiers for immune sequencing clone quantification. Via MiXCR, TCRdb re-called the PCR reads, giving one row per CDR3 protein. The data show 85,000 to 100,000 distinct CDR3 sequences, about 24% seen once. Source material: naive CD8+ T cells from blood, with Jurkat cell RNA spiked in. As for subset: FACS-sorted CD8+CD4-CCR7+CD45RA+ naive T cells. These receptors came from a human donor in good health. Some libraries in this study had Jurkat cell RNA spiked in.

This clonotype was recorded at least ten times. The chain links TRBV4-3 to TRBJ2-3; D gene ambiguous. V dropped 0 bases and J dropped 2 bases, with 9 bases sitting between them. The CDR3 runs to 15 residues. Germline values: CDR1 LGHNA, CDR2 YSLEER. The CDR3 region is CASSQERMNTDTQYF. CDR3 bases: TGCGCCAGCAGCCAAGAGAGGATGAACACAGATACGCAGTATTTT.

A remark on this clonotype: The conserved final phenylalanine or tryptophan is absent from the CDR3, which likely points to a read error. The chain has TRBV27 and TRBJ2-1, with D possibly being TRBD1 (5 bases). The CDR3 spans 13 residues. Germline loops: CDR1 MNHEY, CDR2 SMNVEV (reference sequence). CDR3 in amino acids: CASSYTGYNEQFI. The CDR3 bases are TGTGCCAGTAGTTATACAGGCTACAATGAGCAGTTCATC.

J is TRBJ2-1 and V is TRBV5-5; 8 bases line up with TRBD2. CDR1 is SGHKS and CDR2 is YYEKEE in the germline V gene (reference sequence). V was clipped by 7 bases and J by 0 bases; unmatched bases: 6. The CDR3 consists of 15 residues. CDR3 sequence reads: CASRESGSSYNEQFF. The CDR3 nucleotides read TGTGCCAGCCGAGAGAGCGGGAGCTCCTACAATGAGCAGTTCTTC.

This clonotype came up once. The rearrangement uses TRBV7-2 and TRBJ2-5, with D unresolved. V was clipped by 7 bases and J by 0 bases, with 15 bases between them. Germline lookup yields CDR1 SGHTA and CDR2 FQGNSA. The CDR3 is made up of 15 amino acids. CDR3 DNA sequence: TGTGCCAGCAACCCCGCACTTCACTACCAAGAGACCCAGTACTTC. Translation gives CASNPALHYQETQYF.

In this sample, this clonotype turned up a few times. V usage is TRBV4-1 and J usage is TRBJ2-7; 13 positions agree with TRBD2. Germline assignment: CDR1 MGHRA and CDR2 YSYEKL. The CDR3 loop spans 15 amino acids. Trimming removed 2 bases from V and 2 bases from J; junction bases left unmatched: 0. CDR3 protein: CASSQTSGGAYEQYF. The CDR3, as DNA: TGCGCCAGCAGCCAAACTAGCGGGGGGGCCTACGAGCAGTACTTC.

This clonotype was detected ten times or more. The chain recombines TRBV18 with TRBJ1-1, with 7 bases matching TRBD1. The V gene end was trimmed by 4 bases and the J gene end by 1 base; junction bases not matched to a gene: 15. The CDR3 extends over 18 amino acids. Germline V CDR1 and CDR2: KGHSH, LQKENI. The CDR3 bases are TGTGCCAGCTCACATTACCTCGAGTCCGGGACAGAGAACACTGAAGCTTTCTTT. Protein product: CASSHYLESGTENTEAFF.

A remark on this clonotype: A read error may be the cause here, since a much bigger clone is one base away. CDR3 residues: CSAAGPDRLDYERYF. The CDR3 nucleotides are TGCAGTGCTGCGGGCCCCGACAGGCTCGACTACGAGCGGTACTTC. The rearrangement uses TRBV20-1 and TRBJ2-7; tentative D call: TRBD1 (6 bases). CDR1 is DFQATT, CDR2 SNEGSKA, per germline (reference sequence). The CDR3 length is 15 residues.

This clonotype was seen only once. This clone may be a read error of a much larger clone one base away. J is TRBJ2-7 and V is TRBV7-2, with D unresolved. CDR1 is SGHTA, CDR2 FQGNSA, per germline. This CDR3 comprises 14 residues. CDR3 protein: CASSLEVLSYEQCF. The CDR3 DNA reads as TGTGCCAGCAGCTTAGAGGTATTATCCTACGAGCAGTGCTTC.

Remarks on this clonotype: A much larger clone differs by one base, so this may be a read error. The chain has TRBV4-1 and TRBJ2-1; no reliable D call. Germline lookup yields CDR1 MGHRA and CDR2 YSYEKL. V was trimmed by 2 bases and J by 6 bases, leaving 8 bases between them. CDR3 length: 13 amino acids. The CDR3 DNA follows: TGCGCCAGCAGCCAAAACGGATTCAATGAGCAGTTCTTC. Translated, it gives CASSQNGFNEQFF.

This clonotype was observed many times. V usage is TRBV7-2 and J usage is TRBJ1-1; D gene uncertain. In germline, CDR1 is SGHTA, CDR2 FQGNSA. The ends were cut back, 2 bases at V and 0 bases at J, with 13 bases in the middle. CDR3 length: 16 residues. The CDR3 is CASSLSGSVMNTEAFF. CDR3 sequence (DNA): TGTGCCAGCAGCTTATCGGGATCTGTCATGAACACTGAAGCTTTCTTT.

Details on this clonotype: At one end the junction does not follow the germline gene, possibly because of a read error. The chain is built from TRBV4-3 and TRBJ1-2; no definite D call. The CDR3 loop spans 16 amino acids. CDR1 is LGHNA, CDR2 YSLEER, per germline. The chain's CDR3 is CASSQEVVAPNYSYTF. CDR3 DNA: TGCGCCAGCAGCCAAGAAGTCGTCGCGCCTAACTATAGCTACACCTTC.

Notes on this clonotype: With a much larger clone just one base away, this may be a read error. This rearrangement joins TRBV13 to TRBJ2-7; 10 bases are a match to TRBD2. The CDR3 covers 16 residues. Germline loops: CDR1 PRHDT, CDR2 FYEKMQ (reference sequence). The CDR3 DNA sequence: TGTGTCAGCAGCTTAAGAGGCGGGACTAGCGCCCACGAGCAGTACTTC. It is translated as CVSSLRGGTSAHEQYF.

Many counts were recorded for this clonotype. This chain uses TRBV12-3 or TRBV12-4 with TRBJ2-7, with 11 bases fitting TRBD2. This CDR3 comprises 11 residues. Trimming took 8 bases from V and 9 from J; bases not matched to a gene: 3. In DNA, the CDR3 is TGTGCCAGCCGGGGACTAGCGGTGCAGTACTTC. It codes for CASRGLAVQYF.

At least ten counts were recorded for this clonotype. This chain joins TRBV6-1 and TRBJ1-1; TRBD1 aligns across 7 bases. This CDR3 spans 16 amino acids. The germline gives CDR1 MNHNS, CDR2 SASEGT. J gave up 1 base and V 4 bases, and 9 bases lay outside the gene matches. CDR3: CASSALTGVPNTEAFF. For the CDR3, the DNA is TGTGCCAGCAGTGCTCTAACAGGGGTCCCGAACACTGAAGCTTTCTTT.

Many counts were recorded for this clonotype. The CDR3 loop is CSAIARGTVFNEKLFF. The CDR3 region has the DNA TGCAGTGCTATCGCTAGGGGGACAGTCTTTAATGAAAAACTGTTTTTT. V and J are TRBV20-1 and TRBJ1-4; 7 bases are a match to TRBD1. Trimming took 4 bases from V and 4 from J; bases not matched to a gene: 12. This CDR3 comprises 16 residues. Germline values: CDR1 DFQATT, CDR2 SNEGSKA (reference sequence).

Only a few counts were recorded for this clonotype. A much more abundant neighbour one base away suggests this may be a read error. V is TRBV6-2 or TRBV6-3 and J is TRBJ2-3; D possibly uses TRBD1 or TRBD2 (5 bases each). There are 13 residues in the CDR3. Looked up from germline, CDR1 is MNHEY and CDR2 is SVGEGT. The CDR3 loop reads CASASNGADMQYF. The CDR3 DNA is TGTGCCAGCGCTTCTAACGGGGCAGATATGCAGTATTTT.

This clonotype was picked up many times. The chain couples TRBV13 to TRBJ2-7; D might be TRBD1 or TRBD2, each matching 6 bases. Per the germline V gene, CDR1 is PRHDT and CDR2 is FYEKMQ (reference sequence). The CDR3 loop spans 14 amino acids. V lost 5 bases, J lost 1 base, and 12 bases lay in between. CDR3 nucleotides: TGTGCCAGCAGCCCCGGGGGCAGTTCCTACGAGCAGTACTTC. This encodes CASSPGGSSYEQYF.

With respect to this clonotype: A read error may account for a junction end that differs from germline. The V and J genes are TRBV4-3 and TRBJ1-4; D not certain. Germline values: CDR1 LGHNA, CDR2 YSLEER. CDR3 size: 15 residues. The CDR3, as DNA: TGCGCCAGCAGTCAAGAGAGACCGACTAAAGAAAAACTGTTTTTT. This sequence encodes CASSQERPTKEKLFF.

This clonotype was found once. The junction differs from germline at one of its ends, possibly a read error. The chain uses TRBV4-1 and TRBJ2-6, with D tentatively TRBD1 (5 bases). The CDR3 has 15 residues. From germline, CDR1 is MGHRA and CDR2 YSYEKL. In DNA, the CDR3 is TGCGCCAGCAGCCACGGACCCTCTGGGGCCAACGTCCTGCCTTTC. Its protein is CASSHGPSGANVLPF.

The rearrangement uses TRBV28 and TRBJ2-7; D uncertain. CDR1 and CDR2 from the germline V gene are MDHEN and SYDVKM. Trimming pared 2 bases from V and 2 bases from J, leaving 4 bases between. This CDR3 has 12 amino acids. CDR3 amino acids: CASSLPAYEQYF. CDR3 nucleotides: TGTGCCAGCAGTTTACCCGCCTACGAGCAGTACTTC.

This clonotype has ten or more counts. The chain links TRBV30 to TRBJ2-7; 9 bases line up with TRBD2. Germline CDR1 is GTSNPN and CDR2 is SVGIG (reference sequence). V gave up 3 bases and J gave up 5 bases; unmatched junction bases: 8. The CDR3 has 14 residues. DNA of the CDR3: TGTGCCTGGAGAGGGTTAGCGGGAGTAGACGAGCAGTACTTC. This codes for CAWRGLAGVDEQYF.

This clonotype was picked up a small number of times. The chain has TRBV11-2 and TRBJ2-1, with D hard to call. Germline V gene lookup returns CDR1 SGHAT and CDR2 FQNNGV. The V gene lost 1 base and the J gene lost 10 bases, with 8 bases spanning the gap. The CDR3 loop spans 12 amino acids. The DNA of the CDR3 is TGTGCCAGCAGCTTAGGCCCCACAGAGCAGTTCTTC. Amino acid sequence: CASSLGPTEQFF.

V usage is TRBV6-2 or TRBV6-3 and J usage is TRBJ2-7; D is unresolved. Germline CDR1 and CDR2: MNHEY and SVGEGT. V dropped 2 bases and J dropped 3 bases, with 5 bases sitting between them. This CDR3 comprises 12 residues. DNA of the CDR3: TGTGCCAGCAGTTACGGAAACTACGAGCAGTACTTC. Its protein product is CASSYGNYEQYF.

This clonotype was counted many times. This chain connects TRBV30 to TRBJ2-1; possibly TRBD2 for D (6 bases). The CDR3 consists of 14 residues. From germline, CDR1 is GTSNPN and CDR2 SVGIG (reference sequence). V gave up 2 bases and J gave up 5 bases, with 13 bases separating them. This CDR3 reads CAWSSRTIDNEQFF. The CDR3 coding sequence is TGTGCCTGGAGTAGCAGGACTATCGACAATGAGCAGTTCTTC.

This clonotype was detected many times. This chain connects TRBV7-9 to TRBJ2-3; TRBD1 matches 9 bases. Unmatched junction bases numbered 11, after V lost 4 bases and J lost 3 bases. The CDR3 sequence is 17 residues long. Per the germline V gene, CDR1 is SEHNR and CDR2 is FQNEAQ (reference sequence). The CDR3 here is CASSSTGWTGVTDTQYF. The DNA for the CDR3 is TGTGCCAGCAGCTCCACGGGTTGGACAGGGGTTACAGATACGCAGTATTTT. The whole variable domain, remainder taken from reference TRBV7-9 and TRBJ2-3, is DTGVSQNPRHKITKRGQNVTFRCDPISEHNRLYWYRQTLGQGPEFLTYFQNEAQLEKSRLLSDRFSAERPKGSFSTLEIQRTEQGDSAMYLCASSSTGWTGVTDTQYFGPGTRLTVL.

This clonotype was observed a few times. A much larger clone lies one base from this, so it may be a read error. The chain carries TRBV11-2 and TRBJ2-3; TRBD2 is a possible D gene (5 bases). The CDR3 consists of 17 residues. From germline, CDR1 is SGHAT and CDR2 FQNNGV. V lost 5 bases and J lost 8, with 26 bases in between. CDR3 region: CASSTGLPGSRHVTQYF. The DNA of the CDR3 is TGTGCCAGCAGCACCGGTTTACCGGGATCTCGGCACGTTACGCAGTATTTT.